These T cell receptor beta chains were read from a single sample in a study of Ad26.COV2.S vaccination and SARS-CoV-2 variants. TCRdb's table, derived via immunoSEQ multiplex PCR, lists solely in-frame clones and lacks some. This sample carries about 350,000 clones, around 92% of them seen once, and the ten largest clones take 3.9%. Sequences were derived from peripheral blood, sampled after recovery from COVID-19. These TCRs come from a human donor who had recovered from COVID-19. CDR3s include the opening cysteine and the closing phenylalanine or tryptophan. A D gene is named only where the DNA matches it firmly. For some rows the clone size is stated as once, few or many, or as a class when expanded; others skip it.

TRBV5-1,NA,NA,TRBJ2-7,TGCGCCAGCAGCCCGGACGGGGACGAGCAGTACTTC,CASSPDGDEQYF
TRBV29-1,NA,NA,TRBJ1-2,TGCAGCGTTGTAGGGGTTCGATATGGCTACACCTTC,CSVVGVRYGYTF
TRBV7-6,NA,NA,TRBJ2-1,TGTGCCAGCAGCTTAGGTAGCCGCAATGAGCAGTTCTTC,CASSLGSRNEQFF
TRBV6-5,TRBD2,NA,TRBJ2-3,TGTGCCAGCAGATTAGCGGGGGGGTTCACAGATACGCAGTATTTT,CASRLAGGFTDTQYF
TRBV10-3,NA,NA,TRBJ1-5,TGTGCCATCTCTGGGGCGGAGGGTCCCCAGCATTTT,CAISGAEGPQHF
TRBV19,NA,NA,TRBJ2-5,TGTGCCAGTAGTATACTTGGACAGCAAGAGACCCAGTACTTC,CASSILGQQETQYF
TRBV29-1,NA,NA,TRBJ1-2,TGCAGCGCCGTACAGGGAGAAGGCTATGGCTACACCTTC,CSAVQGEGYGYTF
TRBV11-3,NA,NA,TRBJ1-1,TGTGCCAGCAGCTTATCCGGACAGAACACTGAAGCTTTCTTT,CASSLSGQNTEAFF
TRBV12-5,NA,NA,TRBJ1-2,TGTGCTCGTGGTTTGGGGCAGGGGCCGGGGGGCTACACCTTC,CARGLGQGPGGYTF
TRBV7-6,TRBD1,NA,TRBJ2-1,TGTGCCAGCAGCCTGCGACAGGGGAGGAACAATGAGCAGTTCTTC,CASSLRQGRNNEQFF
TRBV19,TRBD1,NA,TRBJ1-3,TGTGCCAGTAGTATACCTGGGACAGGCTCTGGAAACACCATATATTTT,CASSIPGTGSGNTIYF
TRBV19,NA,NA,TRBJ1-2,TGTGCCAGTAGACCTCAATCCGGGATTTCCCGGTTATTGCAAGGCTACACCTTC,CASRPQSGISRLLQGYTF
TRBV9,TRBD2,NA,TRBJ2-3,TGTGCCAGCAGCGCTAGCGGGGGATTCACAGATACGCAGTATTTT,CASSASGGFTDTQYF
TRBV4-1,NA,NA,TRBJ2-5,TGCGCCAGCAGCCAACCCAGGGCCGTAGGAGAGACCCAGTACTTC,CASSQPRAVGETQYF
TRBV10-3,NA,NA,TRBJ1-1,TGTGCCATCAGTGATATTGGGCTAGAGAACACTGAAGCTTTCTTT,CAISDIGLENTEAFF
TRBV5-1,TRBD1,NA,TRBJ2-7,TGCGCCAGCAGCTTGAGGGGACAGAGTTACGAGCAGTACTTC,CASSLRGQSYEQYF
TRBV6-5,NA,NA,TRBJ1-1,TGTGCCAGCGGACACCTTTTAAACACTGAAGCTTTCTTT,CASGHLLNTEAFF
TRBV2,NA,NA,TRBJ1-1,TGTGCCAGCACGAGGGAAGGGGGCACTGAAGCTTTCTTT,CASTREGGTEAFF
TRBV7-9,TRBD2,NA,TRBJ2-1,TGTGCCAGCAAACCGGGGGGACTCAACTACAATGAGCAGTTCTTC,CASKPGGLNYNEQFF
TRBV6-6,NA,NA,TRBJ1-2,TGTGCCAGCAGTTACTACTTATCTTACAACTATGGCTACACCTTC,CASSYYLSYNYGYTF
TRBV5-1,TRBD2,once,TRBJ2-5,TGCGCCAGCAGCTTGGGCGGGGGTGAGGAGACCCAGTACTTC,CASSLGGGEETQYF
TRBV11-3,NA,NA,TRBJ2-2,TGTGCCAGCAGCTTTGGGACCGGGGAGCTGTTTTTT,CASSFGTGELFF